This T cell receptor beta chain was found in a study of human T cells and chemical hapten exposure. Source study methods: Sample TCR totals centred on a median of about 100,000, ranging about 20,000 to 700,000. TCRdb called the RACE reads again in MiXCR, with one record for every CDR3 protein. The V and J calls and clone size are TCRdb's, not the authors'. Of 80,000 to 100,000 distinct CDR3 sequences listed, about a tenth are singletons. This clonotype has at least ten counts. Germline CDR1 is SGHRS and CDR2 is YFSETQ. The CDR3 loop spans 14 amino acids. With 0 bases removed from V and 2 bases from J, the gap between germline ends came to 6 bases. Documented time point: pre-sensitization, week 0. The treatment denotes: therapeutic diphenylcyclopropenone sensitization with weekly scalp DPC.

This receptor was obtained from a woman aged 60-75 years with alopecia areata. Some clones in this sample may be carry-over from other donors' samples. The gene calls are TRBV5-1 and TRBJ1-5; D is undetermined. Material: whole blood, obtained in connection with sensitization to the hapten diphenylcyclopropenone (DPC). DNA of the CDR3: TGCGCCAGCAGCTTGGGAGACCGCAATCAGCCCCAGCATTTT. As protein: CASSLGDRNQPQHF.